The clone carrying this TCR beta chain was observed a handful of times. This sample is drawn from a study of identical twins. Template switching (which added a universal primer site) was used, and cDNA carried unique molecular identifiers. MiXCR, run by TCRdb on the 5' RACE reads, gives a single entry per CDR3 protein. The sample gives a few hundred thousand distinct CDR3 sequences, approximately 24% of which show up once; about 2.7% is in the top ten. The V gene end was trimmed by 5 bases and the J gene end by 1 base; junction bases not matched to a gene: 5. The germline V gene encodes CDR1 SQVTM and CDR2 ANQGSEA. CDR3 size: 14 residues. These data were likewise used in another study, on T cells expressing NK-cell markers.

The sequenced material came from CD4+ T cells sorted from blood. V is TRBV29-1 and J is TRBJ1-5; 7 bases map to TRBD1. The TCR originated in a woman aged 18-29 years in good health. The DNA of the CDR3 is TGCAGCGTTACGACAGGGATCAGCAATCAGCCCCAGCATTTT. It encodes CSVTTGISNQPQHF.